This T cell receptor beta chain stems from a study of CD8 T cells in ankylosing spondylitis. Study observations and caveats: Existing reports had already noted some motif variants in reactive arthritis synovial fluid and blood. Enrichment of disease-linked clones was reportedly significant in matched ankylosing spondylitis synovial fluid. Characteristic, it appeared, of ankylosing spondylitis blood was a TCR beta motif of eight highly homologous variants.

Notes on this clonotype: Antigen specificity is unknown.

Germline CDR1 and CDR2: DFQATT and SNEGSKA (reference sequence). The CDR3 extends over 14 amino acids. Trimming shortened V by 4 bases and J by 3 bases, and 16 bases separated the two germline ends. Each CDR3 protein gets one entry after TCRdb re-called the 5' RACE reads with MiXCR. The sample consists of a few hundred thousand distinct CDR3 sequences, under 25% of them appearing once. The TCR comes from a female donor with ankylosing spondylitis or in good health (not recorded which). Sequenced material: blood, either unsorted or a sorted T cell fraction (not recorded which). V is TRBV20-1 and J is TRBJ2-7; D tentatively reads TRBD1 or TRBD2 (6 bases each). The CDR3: CSAIRGDRGYEQYF. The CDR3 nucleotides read TGCAGTGCTATAAGGGGGGACCGAGGCTACGAGCAGTACTTC.